The 5 T cell receptor beta chains below come from one sample, sequenced in a study of cytomegalovirus exposure and HLA in healthy donors. A multiplex PCR was run with 60 Vbeta primers and 13 Jbeta primers. Profiling relied on immunoSEQ multiplex PCR, and the TCRdb table lists in-frame clones only, not all of them. The table shows roughly 190,000 clones, with about 80% occurring only once. Sequenced sample: PBMCs. Receptors originate from a woman aged 50 to 65 in good health and CMV-seropositive.

The chain recombines TRBV7-8 with TRBJ2-1; tentatively, D is TRBD1 (6 bases). V was shortened by 2 bases and J by 9 bases, with 20 bases between the two germline ends. Germline V CDR1 and CDR2: SGHVS, FQNEAQ. This CDR3 contains 16 residues. CDR3 bases: TGTGCCAGCAGCTTACCACGGGACACCGTAGACCTTGAGCAGTTCTTC. It yields the protein CASSLPRDTVDLEQFF.

V is TRBV29-1 and J is TRBJ1-2, with D perhaps TRBD1 (5 bases). CDR1 is SQVTM, CDR2 ANQGSEA, per germline. The germline V and J ends were trimmed by 7 bases and 6 bases, with 6 bases remaining between them. The CDR3 runs to 9 residues. The CDR3 protein is CSGGDGYTF. DNA for the CDR3: TGCAGCGGGGGCGATGGCTACACCTTC. The full variable domain, with the rest looked up from reference TRBV29-1 and TRBJ1-2, is SAVISQKPSRDICQRGTSLTIQCQVDSQVTMMFWYRQQPGQSLTLIATANQGSEATYESGFVIDKFPISRPNLTFSTLTVSNMSPEDSSIYLCSGGDGYTFGSGTRLTVV.

CDR3 loop: CAISESGQGGETQYF. CDR3 nucleotide sequence: TGTGCCATCAGTGAGTCAGGACAGGGCGGAGAGACCCAGTACTTC. V usage is TRBV10-3 and J usage is TRBJ2-5; 8 nucleotides align to TRBD1. The CDR3 runs 15 residues. Germline V lookup: CDR1 ENHRY, CDR2 SYGVKD. After removal of 0 bases from V and 4 bases from J, the junction contained 4 bases not matched to a gene.

This chain links TRBV19 with TRBJ1-5; TRBD1 matches at 8 bases. The CDR3 has 15 residues. Germline CDR1 reads LNHDA; CDR2 reads SQIVND (reference sequence). V was clipped by 3 bases and J by 5 bases; unmatched bases: 6. CDR3 nucleotides: TGTGCCAGTAGTATGGGAGGGACAGGAGATCAGCCCCAGCATTTT. Its protein product is CASSMGGTGDQPQHF.

This clone has a single count. This chain uses TRBV7-8 with TRBJ1-2; possibly TRBD1 for D (5 bases). Trimming cost V 4 bases and J 3 bases, with 12 bases left between them. In germline, CDR1 is SGHVS, CDR2 FQNEAQ. This CDR3 has 14 amino acids. This chain's CDR3 is CASSSPGGDYGYTF. The DNA of the CDR3 is TGTGCCAGCAGCTCCCCGGGGGGGGACTATGGCTACACCTTC.